This T cell receptor beta chain was documented in a study of glioma-infiltrating T cells. This clonotype was detected many times. Using RNA template, CDR3s of TCR alpha and beta were amplified with iRepertoire arm-PCR. Via MiXCR, TCRdb re-called the multiplex PCR reads, giving one row per CDR3 protein. The profile shows 100,000 to 150,000 distinct CDR3 sequences, under 25% of them singletons. From germline, CDR1 is MNHNS and CDR2 SASEGT. Trimming cost V 5 bases and J 2 bases; bases outside gene matches: 8. The length of the CDR3 is 16 residues. The clonotype was recovered from a human donor with low-grade glioma or glioblastoma, undergoing nonglioma brain surgery, or in good health (not recorded which). Sequenced material: glioma tissue, nonneoplastic brain tissue, or PBMCs (not recorded which). The chain joins TRBV6-1 to TRBJ1-3; TRBD1 matches at 8 bases. CDR3 bases: TGTGCCAGCAGTCAACGACAGGGGCTGGCTGGAAACACCATATATTTT. Its translation is CASSQRQGLAGNTIYF.